This T cell receptor (beta chain) appears in the sequencing data of a study of cytomegalovirus exposure and HLA in healthy donors. General study results and limits: On later analysis, the bulk of CMV-associated TCR beta chains appeared to be HLA-restricted. In a later analysis, TCR beta V- and J-gene trimming showed a link to a missense DCLRE1C variant. Exclusion applied to some V segments, including TRBV6-2 and TRBV6-3, as they were indistinguishable.

Amplification used 60 Vbeta primers and 13 Jbeta primers. In the original analysis: It was a later analysis that counted tens of millions of unique TCR beta chains, of which 9.5 million to 14 million were shared. Repertoires were generated with immunoSEQ multiplex PCR, while TCRdb's copy carries only in-frame clones and drops some. The DNA gave D and trimming, while V, J and clone size come from that table. This sample yields 170,000 or so clones, of which less than 90% are seen a single time; around 1.6% belongs to the top ten. A word on this clone: Its antigen is not identified.

Germline loops: CDR1 SGHNT, CDR2 YENEEA. V was shortened by 1 base and J by 6 bases, with 10 bases between the two germline ends. The CDR3 sequence is 13 residues long. This sequence originates from a man in his fifties in good health and CMV-seronegative. The V and J genes are TRBV11-3 and TRBJ2-7; D perhaps matches TRBD2 (5 bases). The sample consisted of PBMCs. The chain's CDR3 is CASSLGGHTEQYF. CDR3 coding DNA: TGTGCCAGCAGCTTAGGAGGGCATACCGAGCAGTACTTC. Using reference TRBV11-3 and TRBJ2-7 for the parts outside the CDR3, the full variable domain is EAGVVQSPRYKIIEKKQPVAFWCNPISGHNTLYWYLQNLGQGPELLIRYENEEAVDDSQLPKDRFSAERLKGVDSTLKIQPAELGDSAVYLCASSLGGHTEQYFGPGTRLTVT.